Shown below are 7 T cell receptor beta chains from a single sample sequenced in a study of long-term antiretroviral therapy in people with HIV. Investigators performed immunoSEQ version v3.0 at survey level. The repertoire was sequenced with immunoSEQ multiplex PCR; TCRdb's copy has only in-frame clones and lacks some. This sample has about 7,100 clones, with around four fifths found just once. Specimen: unsorted PBMCs, collected 1.1 years after starting antiretroviral therapy. These receptor sequences come from a man aged 35-49 years with HIV.

In the case of this clone: At one of its ends the junction is not consistent with the germline gene, which may arise from a read error. The chain couples TRBV5-1 to TRBJ1-2; 7 nucleotides line up with TRBD1. The CDR3 contains 13 residues. Per the germline V gene, CDR1 is SGHRS and CDR2 is YFSETQ. The CDR3 DNA reads as TGTGCCAGCAGCTTCCGGGACAGCTATGGCTACACCTTC. It is translated as CASSFRDSYGYTF. Based on the CDR3 plus reference TRBV5-1 and TRBJ1-2, the full variable domain is KAGVTQTPRYLIKTRGQQVTLSCSPISGHRSVSWYQQTPGQGLQFLFEYFSETQRNKGNFPGRFSGRQFSNSRSEMNVSTLELGDSALYLCASSFRDSYGYTFGSGTRLTVV.

The gene calls are TRBV19 and TRBJ2-5; TRBD2 matches at 9 bases. V gave up 4 bases and J gave up 1 base; unmatched junction bases: 4. Germline lookup yields CDR1 LNHDA and CDR2 SQIVND (reference sequence). The CDR3 sequence is 15 residues long. The CDR3 spells CASSTGTSRQETQYF. The CDR3 DNA reads as TGTGCCAGTAGTACCGGGACTAGCCGCCAAGAGACCCAGTACTTC.

The chain couples TRBV5-6 to TRBJ1-4; 9 bases align to TRBD1. CDR1 and CDR2 (germline): SGHDT, YYEEEE. J gave up 7 bases and V 3 bases, and 4 bases lay outside the gene matches. The CDR3 runs to 14 residues. The DNA of the CDR3 is TGTGCCAGCAGCTGGGACAGGGATCCTGAAAAACTGTTTTTT. Protein sequence: CASSWDRDPEKLFF.

This clone has a handful of counts. The chain is built from TRBV19 and TRBJ1-2, with unresolved D. The CDR3 runs 13 residues. Trimming cost V 7 bases and J 4 bases, with 13 bases left between them. Germline CDR1 LNHDA, CDR2 SQIVND (reference sequence). The CDR3 is CASTSERGYGYTF. The CDR3 bases are TGTGCCAGTACGTCGGAGAGAGGCTATGGCTACACCTTC.

This clone has more than one count but fewer than ten. The J gene is TRBJ1-2, the V gene TRBV6-6, with a weak D call TRBD1 (5 bases). Per germline, CDR1 MNHNY and CDR2 SVGAGI (reference sequence). Trimming pared 2 bases from V and 7 bases from J, leaving 8 bases between. The CDR3 spans 12 residues. The CDR3 sequence: CASSYQGSGYTF. CDR3 nucleotide sequence: TGTGCCAGCAGTTACCAGGGCAGTGGCTACACCTTC.

The CDR3 nucleotides are TGTGCCATCAGCCTGAGGGTCACCGGGTCGGAGCTGTTTTTT. As protein: CAISLRVTGSELFF. V usage is TRBV6-1 and J usage is TRBJ2-2; possible D gene TRBD2, 5 bases. The V gene's germline CDR1 is MNHNS and CDR2 SASEGT. CDR3 length equals 14 residues. V was shortened by 10 bases and J by 10 bases, with 22 bases between the two germline ends.

The chain joins TRBV5-8 to TRBJ1-5; D is perhaps TRBD1 (5 bases). This CDR3 spans 16 amino acids. The germline V gene encodes CDR1 SGHTS and CDR2 YDEGEE. V gave up 4 bases and J gave up 0 bases, with 14 bases separating them. The CDR3 DNA reads as TGTGCCAGCAGCCCCGGGACGGACTATAGCAATCAGCCCCAGCATTTT. As protein: CASSPGTDYSNQPQHF.